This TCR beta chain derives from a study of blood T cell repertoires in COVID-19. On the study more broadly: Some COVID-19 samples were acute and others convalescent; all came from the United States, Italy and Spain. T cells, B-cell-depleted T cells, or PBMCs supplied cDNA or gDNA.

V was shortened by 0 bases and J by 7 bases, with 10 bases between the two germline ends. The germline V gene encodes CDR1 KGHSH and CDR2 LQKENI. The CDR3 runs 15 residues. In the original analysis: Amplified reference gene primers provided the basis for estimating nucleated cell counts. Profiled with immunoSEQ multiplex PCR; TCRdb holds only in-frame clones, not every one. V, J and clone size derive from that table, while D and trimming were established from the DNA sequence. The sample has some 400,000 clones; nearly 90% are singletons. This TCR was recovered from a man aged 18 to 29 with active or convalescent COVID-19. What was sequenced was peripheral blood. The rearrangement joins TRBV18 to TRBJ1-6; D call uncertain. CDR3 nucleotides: TGTGCCAGCTCACCACCGAACAGTTTCAATTCACCCCTCCACTTT. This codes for CASSPPNSFNSPLHF.